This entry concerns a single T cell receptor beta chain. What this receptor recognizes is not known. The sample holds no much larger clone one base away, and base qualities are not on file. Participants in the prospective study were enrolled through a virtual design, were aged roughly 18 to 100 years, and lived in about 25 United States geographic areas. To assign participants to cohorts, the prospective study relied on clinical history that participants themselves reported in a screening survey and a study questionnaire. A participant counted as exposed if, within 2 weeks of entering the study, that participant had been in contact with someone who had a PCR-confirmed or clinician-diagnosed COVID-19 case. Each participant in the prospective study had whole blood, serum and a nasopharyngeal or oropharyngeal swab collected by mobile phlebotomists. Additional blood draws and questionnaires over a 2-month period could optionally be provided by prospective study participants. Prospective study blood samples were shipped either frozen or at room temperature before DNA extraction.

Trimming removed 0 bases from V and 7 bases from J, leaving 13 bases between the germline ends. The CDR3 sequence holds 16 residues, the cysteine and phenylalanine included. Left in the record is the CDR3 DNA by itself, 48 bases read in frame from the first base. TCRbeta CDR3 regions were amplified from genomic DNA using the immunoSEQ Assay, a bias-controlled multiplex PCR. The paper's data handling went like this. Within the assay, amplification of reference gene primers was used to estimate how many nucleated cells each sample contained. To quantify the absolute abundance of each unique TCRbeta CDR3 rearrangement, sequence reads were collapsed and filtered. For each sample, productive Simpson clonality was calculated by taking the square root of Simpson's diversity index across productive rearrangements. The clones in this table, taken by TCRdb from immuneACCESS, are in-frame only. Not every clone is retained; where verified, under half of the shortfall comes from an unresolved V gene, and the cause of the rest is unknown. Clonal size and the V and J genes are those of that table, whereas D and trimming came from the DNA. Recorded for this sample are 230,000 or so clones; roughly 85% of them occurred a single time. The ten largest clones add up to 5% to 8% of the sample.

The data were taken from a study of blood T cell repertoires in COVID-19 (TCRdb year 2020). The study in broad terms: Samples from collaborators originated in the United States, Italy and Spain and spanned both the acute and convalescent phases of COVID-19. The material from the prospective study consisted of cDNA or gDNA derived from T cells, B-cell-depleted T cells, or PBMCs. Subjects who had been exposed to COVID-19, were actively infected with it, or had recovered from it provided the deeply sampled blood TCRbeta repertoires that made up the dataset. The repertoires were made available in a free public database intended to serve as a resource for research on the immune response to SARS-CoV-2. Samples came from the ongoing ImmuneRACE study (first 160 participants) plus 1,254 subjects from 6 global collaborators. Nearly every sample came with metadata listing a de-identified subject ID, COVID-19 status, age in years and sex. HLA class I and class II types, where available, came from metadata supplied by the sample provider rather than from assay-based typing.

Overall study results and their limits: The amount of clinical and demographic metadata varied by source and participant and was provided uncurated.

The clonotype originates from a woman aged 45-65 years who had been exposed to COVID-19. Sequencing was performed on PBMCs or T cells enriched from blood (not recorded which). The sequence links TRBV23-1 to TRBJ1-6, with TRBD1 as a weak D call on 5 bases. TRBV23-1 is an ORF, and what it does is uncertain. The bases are TGCGCCAGCAGTCAATCGGGATCAGGGTCGAATTCACCCCTCCACTTT. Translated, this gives CASSQSGSGSNSPLHF.